Presented here are 29 T cell receptor beta chains from one specimen sequenced in a study of cytomegalovirus exposure and HLA in healthy donors. Researchers ran the PCR with 60 Vbeta and 13 Jbeta primers. The repertoire was sequenced with immunoSEQ multiplex PCR; TCRdb's copy has only in-frame clones and lacks some. The table has approximately 140,000 clones, about four fifths seen once. Sequenced input: PBMCs. These receptor sequences come from a woman between 40 and 55 years old in good health and CMV-seronegative.

The rearrangement uses TRBV6-1 and TRBJ1-5; 8 nucleotides line up with TRBD1. V was pared by 2 bases and J by 2 bases, with 11 bases of the junction left unmatched. Germline CDR1 reads MNHNS; CDR2 reads SASEGT. CDR3 size: 18 residues. The CDR3 protein is CASSEYLGRGLGNQPQHF. The CDR3, as DNA: TGTGCCAGCAGTGAATACTTGGGCAGGGGGCTAGGCAATCAGCCCCAGCATTTT.

This chain links TRBV4-1 with TRBJ2-7; D possibly corresponds to TRBD2 (5 bases). V shed 0 bases and J shed 5 bases, with 17 bases lying between them. CDR1 is MGHRA and CDR2 is YSYEKL in the germline V gene. This CDR3 contains 16 residues. CDR3 protein: CASSQEYGPPGNEQYF. The CDR3 nucleotides are TGCGCCAGCAGCCAAGAGTACGGCCCCCCGGGGAACGAGCAGTACTTC.

This clone showed up just once. The chain employs TRBV7-6 and TRBJ1-5; D is perhaps TRBD1 (5 bases). CDR1 SGHVS and CDR2 FNYEAQ come from the germline V gene. V was trimmed by 1 base and J by 3 bases, leaving 16 bases between them. CDR3 length: 17 amino acids. The CDR3 bases are TGTGCCAGCAGCTTAGAGGGGTGGGGTACAGTCAATCAGCCCCAGCATTTT. Protein: CASSLEGWGTVNQPQHF.

In this sample, this clone turned up a few times. The chain combines TRBV2 with TRBJ2-7; 7 nucleotides match TRBD1. Trimming cost V 6 bases and J 8 bases; bases outside gene matches: 7. The CDR3 has 12 amino acids. Germline CDR1 and CDR2: SNHLY and FYNNEI. CDR3 bases: TGTGCCAGCAGCGCACAGGGGACGCAGCAGTACTTC. Amino acid sequence: CASSAQGTQQYF.

The rearrangement links TRBV15 to TRBJ2-1, with a weak D call TRBD2 (6 bases). The V gene lost 8 bases and the J gene lost 6 bases, with 17 bases spanning the gap. Germline CDR1 reads LNHNV; CDR2 reads YYDKDF (reference sequence). CDR3 length equals 14 residues. This chain's CDR3 is CATSRREAGNEQFF. The CDR3 nucleotides are TGTGCCACCTCGCGGCGGGAAGCAGGCAATGAGCAGTTCTTC.

This clone appeared a few times. This sequence joins TRBV9 and TRBJ1-2; 7 bases are a match to TRBD1. There are 16 residues in the CDR3. V dropped 3 bases and J dropped 3; count of bases not matched to a gene: 11. CDR1 and CDR2 (germline): SGDLS, YYNGEE. The CDR3 coding sequence is TGTGCCAGCAGCGCCGCGCCAGGGGGTGAGGACTATGGCTACACCTTC. Translated: CASSAAPGGEDYGYTF.

The V and J genes are TRBV28 and TRBJ1-1; D ambiguous. This CDR3 is built from 14 residues. The germline gives CDR1 MDHEN, CDR2 SYDVKM. The V gene lost 3 bases and the J gene lost 4 bases, with 12 bases spanning the gap. This CDR3 is CASSLAGMGTEAFF. CDR3 sequence (DNA): TGTGCCAGCAGTTTGGCCGGGATGGGCACTGAAGCTTTCTTT.

The chain links TRBV5-4 to TRBJ1-2; D call uncertain. The germline V gene encodes CDR1 SGHNT and CDR2 YYREEE (reference sequence). Trimming took 6 bases from V and 4 from J, leaving 10 bases between them. The CDR3 loop spans 12 amino acids. CDR3 loop: CASTDRGYGYTF. CDR3 sequence (DNA): TGTGCCAGCACTGATCGGGGCTATGGCTACACCTTC.

The chain couples TRBV4-1 to TRBJ2-5; D unresolved. Germline CDR1 is MGHRA and CDR2 is YSYEKL. CDR3 length equals 13 residues. V gave up 1 base and J gave up 7 bases, with 10 bases separating them. DNA for the CDR3: TGCGCCAGCAGCCAAGCGGCGTCGGGGACCCAGTACTTC. Translated, it gives CASSQAASGTQYF.

This clone was seen only once. The CDR3 region has the DNA TGTGCCAGCAGTCCACTCAGGCGCACAGATACGCAGTATTTT. Amino acids: CASSPLRRTDTQYF. This chain uses TRBV28 with TRBJ2-3; the D is unclear. V shed 5 bases and J shed 1 base, with 10 bases lying between them. The CDR3 extends over 14 amino acids. The germline gives CDR1 MDHEN, CDR2 SYDVKM.

In DNA form, the CDR3 reads TGTGCCATCAGTGAGTCGACTCGAGAGACCCAGTACTTC. Residues: CAISESTRETQYF. The chain is built from TRBV10-3 and TRBJ2-5; no clear D gene. CDR1 ENHRY and CDR2 SYGVKD come from the germline V gene. V was pared by 0 bases and J by 4 bases, with 6 bases between. The length of the CDR3 is 13 residues.

The gene calls are TRBV28 and TRBJ2-7; TRBD1 might be the D (6 bases). Per the germline V gene, CDR1 is MDHEN and CDR2 is SYDVKM. The CDR3 spans 16 residues. V gave up 5 bases and J gave up 3 bases, with 20 bases separating them. In nucleotides, the CDR3 is TGTGCCAGCAGTATACGTCCTTTACAGGGTTACTACGAGCAGTACTTC. Amino acid sequence: CASSIRPLQGYYEQYF.

The chain joins TRBV14 to TRBJ1-1, with D possibly TRBD1 on 5 matching bases. The CDR3 spans 15 residues. CDR1 SGHDN and CDR2 FVKESK come from the germline V gene. The V gene lost 4 bases and the J gene lost 4 bases, with 16 bases spanning the gap. CDR3 coding DNA: TGTGCCAGCAGCCCCCGTCGGGCAGGGCTCACTGAAGCTTTCTTT. Translating gives CASSPRRAGLTEAFF.

This rearrangement joins TRBV7-8 to TRBJ1-1, with D unresolved. The CDR3 is 15 residues long. From germline, CDR1 is SGHVS and CDR2 FQNEAQ. Trimming took off 7 bases at V and 1 base at J, with 16 bases between the two ends. The CDR3 region has the DNA TGTGCCAGCACTCTAGGCGGAGGGAAGAACACTGAAGCTTTCTTT. It specifies CASTLGGGKNTEAFF.

The chain carries TRBV6-4 and TRBJ2-2, with D possibly being TRBD2 (5 bases). CDR1 and CDR2 from the germline V gene are MRHNA and SNTAGT. CDR3 size: 14 residues. With 0 bases removed from V and 5 bases from J, the gap between germline ends came to 7 bases. The CDR3 nucleotides read TGTGCCAGCAGTGACTCTTGGGAGACCGGGGAGCTGTTTTTT. Its protein is CASSDSWETGELFF.

The genes are TRBV25-1 and TRBJ2-3, with 8 bases that match TRBD1. The germline CDR1 and CDR2 sequences are MGHDK and SYGVNS. This CDR3 is built from 15 residues. J gave up 5 bases and V 1 base, and 5 bases lay outside the gene matches. The DNA of the CDR3 is TGTGCCAGCAGTGAATGGGAGACAGGGGTAGATACGCAGTATTTT. This encodes CASSEWETGVDTQYF.

The J gene is TRBJ1-6, the V gene TRBV2; no firm D call. V lost 6 bases, J lost 11 bases, and 17 bases lay in between. Per the germline V gene, CDR1 is SNHLY and CDR2 is FYNNEI. The CDR3 covers 14 residues. This CDR3 is CASRLKRTEAPLHF. The CDR3 bases are TGTGCCAGCAGGCTTAAACGGACTGAAGCACCCCTCCACTTT.

The chain combines TRBV6-1 with TRBJ2-5, with 8 bases aligning to TRBD2. This CDR3 has 16 amino acids. Trimming removed 2 bases from V and 4 bases from J; junction bases left unmatched: 9. Looked up from germline, CDR1 is MNHNS and CDR2 is SASEGT. The CDR3 sequence: CASSERGGRGGETQYF. The CDR3 DNA is TGTGCCAGCAGTGAACGGGGGGGCCGGGGGGGAGAGACCCAGTACTTC.

The chain joins TRBV27 to TRBJ1-1, with 7 nucleotides matching TRBD1. This CDR3 spans 14 amino acids. The V gene's germline CDR1 is MNHEY and CDR2 SMNVEV (reference sequence). Germline trimming cut 4 bases from V and 7 bases from J; bases unmatched to any gene: 9. CDR3 protein: CASSSTGKGGEAFF. DNA of the CDR3: TGTGCCAGCAGTTCGACAGGGAAGGGGGGTGAAGCTTTCTTT.

The rearrangement joins TRBV5-4 to TRBJ2-3; D call uncertain. Looked up from germline, CDR1 is SGHNT and CDR2 is YYREEE (reference sequence). The length of the CDR3 is 14 residues. The V and J ends lost 0 bases and 0 bases respectively, with 5 bases between them. CDR3 region: CASSLDSSTDTQYF. As DNA, the CDR3 is TGTGCCAGCAGCTTGGACAGTAGCACAGATACGCAGTATTTT.

V and J are TRBV4-1 and TRBJ1-1; the match to TRBD1 covers 7 bases. V trimming: 4 bases; J trimming: 0 bases; junction bases outside the gene matches: 11. CDR1 MGHRA and CDR2 YSYEKL come from the germline V gene. This CDR3 region has 17 residues. CDR3: CASSPLGQVSMNTEAFF. CDR3 nucleotide sequence: TGCGCCAGCAGCCCCCTAGGACAGGTTTCCATGAACACTGAAGCTTTCTTT.

The table lists this clone with a count of one. The chain carries TRBV6-6 and TRBJ1-1, with D possibly TRBD1 on 5 matching bases. The CDR3 has 14 amino acids. V gave up 9 bases and J gave up 5 bases, with 19 bases separating them. Germline V gene lookup returns CDR1 MNHNY and CDR2 SVGAGI (reference sequence). The CDR3 region is CASTEYQGSTEAFF. The DNA for the CDR3 is TGTGCCAGTACAGAGTACCAGGGTTCGACTGAAGCTTTCTTT.

This clone was detected a few times. The chain uses TRBV4-1 and TRBJ2-7; the match to TRBD1 covers 7 bases. Trimming removed 3 bases from V and 3 bases from J; junction bases left unmatched: 5. The CDR3 is 14 amino acids. CDR1 is MGHRA and CDR2 is YSYEKL in the germline V gene. DNA of the CDR3: TGCGCCAGCAGCCAGACAGGGTTGGACTACGAGCAGTACTTC. Its translation is CASSQTGLDYEQYF.

The rearrangement uses TRBV19 and TRBJ2-5; the match to TRBD2 covers 8 bases. J lost 4 bases, V lost 5 bases, and 6 bases had no gene match. The CDR3 spans 14 residues. Germline V lookup: CDR1 LNHDA, CDR2 SQIVND (reference sequence). The CDR3 DNA reads as TGTGCCAGTAGTTTCCTGGGACTAGGAGAGACCCAGTACTTC. Amino acids: CASSFLGLGETQYF.

The chain uses TRBV18 and TRBJ1-3; maybe TRBD1 (6 bases). Deletions cut 1 base from V and 1 base from J, with 11 bases between. Germline V gene data show CDR1 as KGHSH and CDR2 as LQKENI. CDR3 length: 16 residues. The CDR3 region is CASSPLDTGSGNTIYF. The CDR3 DNA is TGTGCCAGCTCACCACTAGATACAGGGTCTGGAAACACCATATATTTT.

Of note for this clone: Mismatch with germline at one junction end may stem from a read error. This chain uses TRBV5-1 with TRBJ1-2, with unresolved D. Germline CDR1 SGHRS, CDR2 YFSETQ. The CDR3 totals 14 residues. CDR3 coding DNA: TGCGCCAGCAGCGCTCTTAGTGTTAACTATGGCTACCCCTTC. This codes for CASSALSVNYGYPF.

This clone was recorded once. This rearrangement joins TRBV28 to TRBJ2-3; 7 positions match TRBD1. Germline values: CDR1 MDHEN, CDR2 SYDVKM. V lost 8 bases and J lost 1; bases outside the gene matches: 9. The CDR3 runs to 15 residues. CDR3 region: CASLGGQARTDTQYF. As DNA, the CDR3 is TGTGCCAGCTTAGGCGGACAGGCTCGCACAGATACGCAGTATTTT.

The J gene is TRBJ1-2, the V gene TRBV6-1; 10 nucleotides match TRBD1. Losses at the gene ends were 1 base for V and 7 bases for J; bases not matched to a gene: 6. This CDR3 has 15 amino acids. Per germline, CDR1 MNHNS and CDR2 SASEGT. In DNA, the CDR3 is TGTGCCAGCAGTGAAGATGGGACAGGGGTGGGTGGCTACACCTTC. Translation: CASSEDGTGVGGYTF.

The V and J genes are TRBV2 and TRBJ1-2; D is unclear. V gave up 2 bases and J gave up 2 bases, with 15 bases separating them. This CDR3 is 16 amino acids long. Germline V gene lookup returns CDR1 SNHLY and CDR2 FYNNEI. CDR3 bases: TGTGCCAGCAGTGAAACCGGCCGACCGACAAACTATGGCTACACCTTC. Protein: CASSETGRPTNYGYTF.